This T cell receptor beta chain was found in a study of blood T cell repertoires in COVID-19. Across the whole study: The United States, Italy and Spain were the sources of the acute and convalescent COVID-19 samples. T cells, B-cell-depleted T cells, or PBMCs supplied cDNA or gDNA.

Original processing notes: How many nucleated cells were present was estimated from reference gene primer amplification. The protocol was immunoSEQ multiplex PCR, while the TCRdb copy is restricted to in-frame clones and leaves out a portion. V, J and clone size were drawn from that table, and D and trimming were deduced from the DNA. The data contain around 220,000 clones, approximately 79% of them seen just once; the ten biggest clones take up about 4%. Germline assignment: CDR1 LGHNT and CDR2 FRNRAP. V lost 3 bases and J lost 3; bases outside the gene matches: 8. This CDR3 contains 16 residues. The TCR comes from a woman in her thirties or forties with active or convalescent COVID-19. Sequenced material: peripheral blood. V usage is TRBV12-5 and J usage is TRBJ2-4, with TRBD2 identical over 7 bases. The CDR3 bases are TGTGCTAGTGGTTTTGGTCTAGCGGCAATCAAAAACATTCAGTACTTC. Residues: CASGFGLAAIKNIQYF.